A selection of T cell receptor beta chains follows, all from one sample in a study of cytomegalovirus exposure and HLA in healthy donors. The data were produced by immunoSEQ multiplex PCR, yet TCRdb's version contains in-frame clones alone and is incomplete. The data show roughly 64,000 clones, with 90% to 95% seen just once and 5.5% to 7.5% held by the top ten. Sequenced material: PBMCs. The origin of the receptors is a woman between 18 and 29 years old in good health and CMV-seropositive. CDR3s include the opening cysteine and the closing phenylalanine or tryptophan. Each record gives: V gene, J gene, D gene, clone size, CDR3 protein, CDR3 DNA. D genes are given only for firm matches. The size field is filled for only some rows; it gives once, few, many or a size class.

>TRBV7-2|TRBJ1-1|TRBD1|.
CASSLATGASTEAFF
TGTGCCAGCAGCTTAGCTACAGGGGCGAGCACTGAAGCTTTCTTT
>TRBV6-1|TRBJ2-1|TRBD2|.
CASSESLAGGLTEQFF
TGTGCCAGCAGTGAATCTCTAGCGGGAGGCCTCACGGAGCAGTTCTTC
>TRBV4-1|TRBJ2-7|TRBD2|.
CASSQEAAGVGPYEQYF
TGCGCCAGCAGCCAAGAGGCGGCGGGAGTAGGACCGTACGAGCAGTACTTC
>TRBV9|TRBJ2-7|TRBD1|.
CASRPGTGEEQYF
TGTGCCAGCAGACCCGGGACAGGGGAAGAGCAGTACTTC
>TRBV7-3|TRBJ2-3|TRBD1|.
CASSINRQGTVDTQYF
TGTGCCAGCAGCATAAACCGACAGGGAACGGTAGATACGCAGTATTTT
>TRBV7-3|TRBJ2-1|.|.
CASSLMGIQGEQFF
TGTGCCAGCAGCTTAATGGGGATTCAGGGTGAGCAGTTCTTC
>TRBV6-1|TRBJ1-5|.|.
CASSEGGLGPQHF
TGTGCCAGCAGTGAGGGGGGATTAGGGCCCCAGCATTTT
>TRBV5-1|TRBJ2-1|.|.
CASSLPGSTSYNEQFF
TGCGCCAGCAGCTTACCGGGGTCCACATCCTACAATGAGCAGTTCTTC
>TRBV4-1|TRBJ1-4|.|.
CASSQEDPEGEKLFF
TGCGCCAGCAGCCAAGAAGATCCCGAGGGAGAAAAACTGTTTTTT
>TRBV5-1|TRBJ2-1|TRBD2|.
CASSLATGLTYNEQFF
TGCGCCAGCAGCTTGGCCACGGGACTAACTTACAATGAGCAGTTCTTC
>TRBV5-8|TRBJ2-3|.|.
CASSSGGDGGTDTQYF
TGTGCCAGCAGCTCGGGCGGGGATGGGGGCACAGATACGCAGTATTTT
>TRBV4-3|TRBJ1-3|.|.
CASSFMTESSGNTIYF
TGCGCCAGCAGTTTTATGACAGAAAGCTCTGGAAACACCATATATTTT
>TRBV6-1|TRBJ1-5|TRBD1|.
CASRNRGGNSQPQHF
TGTGCCAGCAGGAACAGGGGTGGCAACTCTCAGCCCCAGCATTTT
>TRBV10-3|TRBJ2-7|TRBD1|.
CAISEAPTGNYEQYF
TGTGCCATCAGTGAGGCCCCGACAGGGAACTACGAGCAGTACTTC
>TRBV5-6|TRBJ2-3|.|.
CASSYPSGRDTDTQYF
TGTGCCAGCAGCTATCCCTCAGGGCGAGACACAGATACGCAGTATTTT
>TRBV9|TRBJ2-1|TRBD2|.
CASSVGSSGGNEQFF
TGTGCCAGCAGCGTAGGCTCTAGCGGGGGGAATGAGCAGTTCTTC
>TRBV19|TRBJ2-1|TRBD2|.
CASSQLAGFYNEQFF
TGTGCCAGTAGTCAACTAGCGGGCTTTTACAATGAGCAGTTCTTC
>TRBV5-1|TRBJ2-1|.|.
CASHQQASYNEQFF
TGCGCCAGCCATCAGCAGGCTTCCTACAATGAGCAGTTCTTC
>TRBV15|TRBJ1-4|.|.
CATSRVPDTRLSHNEKLFF
TGTGCCACCAGCAGAGTCCCCGATACGCGACTCAGCCATAATGAAAAACTGTTTTTT
>TRBV27|TRBJ2-7|TRBD1|.
CASSSGTGGNEQYF
TGTGCCAGCAGTTCCGGGACAGGAGGCAACGAGCAGTACTTC
>TRBV27|TRBJ1-1|.|.
CASSLSSGIIEAFF
TGTGCCAGCAGTTTATCGTCAGGGATTATTGAAGCTTTCTTT
>TRBV28|TRBJ1-1|.|.
CASSFSTEAFF
TGTGCCAGCAGTTTTTCAACTGAAGCTTTCTTT
>TRBV6-5|TRBJ1-1|TRBD1|.
CASSATGGTEAFF
TGTGCCAGCAGTGCGACAGGGGGAACTGAAGCTTTCTTT
>TRBV7-2|TRBJ2-1|TRBD2|.
CASSLGLAGYNEQFF
TGTGCCAGCAGCCTGGGACTAGCGGGTTACAATGAGCAGTTCTTC
>TRBV19|TRBJ1-2|.|.
CASRTGWDGYTF
TGTGCCAGCCGAACAGGGTGGGATGGCTACACCTTC
>TRBV7-2|TRBJ2-1|TRBD2|.
CASSLGLAGQSLKNEQFF
TGTGCCAGCAGCTTAGGGTTAGCGGGGCAAAGCCTGAAAAATGAGCAGTTCTTC
>TRBV6-1|TRBJ2-5|.|.
CASSVDRETQYF
TGTGCCAGCAGTGTAGACAGAGAGACCCAGTACTTC
>TRBV5-4|TRBJ2-1|TRBD2|.
CASSLTSGGNNEQFF
TGTGCCAGCAGCTTAACTAGCGGAGGGAACAATGAGCAGTTCTTC
>TRBV9|TRBJ1-1|.|.
CASSVGDTTEAFF
TGTGCCAGCAGCGTAGGGGACACCACTGAAGCTTTCTTT
>TRBV6-5|TRBJ1-2|TRBD1|.
CASNRDRPKYGYTF
TGTGCCAGCAACAGGGACAGACCAAAATATGGCTACACCTTC
>TRBV28|TRBJ2-7|TRBD1|.
CASRGTGDSYEQYF
TGTGCCAGCAGGGGGACAGGGGACTCCTACGAGCAGTACTTC
>TRBV29-1|TRBJ2-5|.|.
CSVRVGASGETQYF
TGCAGCGTCCGTGTAGGGGCCTCGGGTGAGACCCAGTACTTC
>TRBV28|TRBJ1-5|.|.
CASSLLPRGIGGNQPQHF
TGTGCCAGCAGTTTACTTCCCCGGGGGATTGGGGGCAATCAGCCCCAGCATTTT
>TRBV6-6|TRBJ1-4|TRBD1|.
CASRMDRALEKLFF
TGTGCCAGCAGGATGGACAGGGCGTTAGAAAAACTGTTTTTT
>TRBV11-3|TRBJ2-2|TRBD2|.
CASSPRLAGRTGELFF
TGTGCCAGCAGCCCCCGACTAGCGGGAAGGACCGGGGAGCTGTTTTTT
>TRBV6-1|TRBJ1-5|.|.
CASSPQTDSNQPQHF
TGTGCCAGCAGTCCACAGACAGATAGCAATCAGCCCCAGCATTTT
>TRBV2|TRBJ1-1|.|once
CASSAEGRNTEAFF
TGTGCCAGCAGTGCGGAGGGGCGAAACACTGAAGCTTTCTTT
>TRBV30|TRBJ1-5|TRBD1|.
CAWGPGTGPGQPQHF
TGTGCCTGGGGTCCCGGGACAGGACCTGGTCAGCCCCAGCATTTT
>TRBV4-1|TRBJ2-7|TRBD1|.
CASSPPGDRSYEQYF
TGCGCCAGCAGCCCACCTGGGGACAGGTCCTACGAGCAGTACTTC
>TRBV30|TRBJ2-3|TRBD2|.
CAWSSGSGGFSDTQYF
TGTGCCTGGAGCTCCGGTAGCGGGGGCTTTTCAGATACGCAGTATTTT
>TRBV9|TRBJ1-2|TRBD1|.
CASSVADRAGGYTF
TGTGCCAGCAGCGTAGCGGACAGGGCGGGTGGCTACACCTTC
>TRBV28|TRBJ2-6|.|.
CASSLIGSGANVLTF
TGTGCCAGCAGTTTAATCGGCTCTGGGGCCAACGTCCTGACTTTC
>TRBV13|TRBJ1-4|TRBD1|.
CASSFRSGEDRVNEKLFF
TGTGCCAGCAGCTTCAGGTCGGGAGAGGACAGGGTTAATGAAAAACTGTTTTTT